Here is one TCR beta chain with its context. Its binding antigen is unknown. No much larger clone exists at a distance of one base, and base qualities are not known. Interpreted using the paper, the time point label stands for: cycle 2 day 1 (C2D1) of nivolumab. Every trial patient had relapsed following autologous stem cell transplantation, and prior brentuximab vedotin exposure was what differed among cohorts A, B and C. The trial cohort comprised 56 patients with relapsed/refractory classical Hodgkin lymphoma whose best overall responses were complete response, partial response or progressive disease. In the multi-cohort phase II CheckMate 205 trial, trial patients received single-agent nivolumab. An independent review committee assessed best overall response by applying the 2007 International Working Group response criteria. Trial PBMCs were obtained immediately prior to nivolumab initiation (C1D1) and on therapy at cycle 2 day 1 and cycle 4 day 1. Peripheral blood was collected in 8 mL Vacutainer Cell Preparation Tubes, from which PBMCs were isolated by centrifugation and then cryopreserved.

The Qiagen DNeasy kit was used to extract genomic DNA from unsorted PBMCs and from the negatively selected CD4+ and CD8+ fractions. Amplification of TCR beta CDR3 regions was done by immunoSEQ multiplex PCR with primers that anneal to V and J segments. A synthetic immune receptor repertoire was used to minimize amplification bias, and remaining bias was computationally removed after sequencing. As for the original processing: Repertoire diversity was quantified as the Shannon entropy index using custom Python scripts. Unsorted, CD4+ and CD8+ repertoires were examined separately, except in combined analyses, for which CD4+ and CD8+ sequences were merged in silico. Clonal expansion was defined as at least a 2-fold frequency increase after treatment relative to C1D1, with a pseudocount of 0.5 for undetected baseline clones. Singleton clones were defined as clones with 0 or 1 copy at C1D1, and non-singleton clones were defined as clones with 2 or more copies. Clones expanded in unsorted samples were annotated as CD4+, CD8+ or unknown by matching protein sequences in sorted samples from the same patient. Wilcoxon tests on paired samples were used to test diversity changes from C1D1 to C4D1. TCRdb's version of the immuneACCESS table is confined to in-frame rearrangements and falls short of the full clone set. An unresolved V gene accounts for under half of the shortfall where checked; the remainder is of unknown origin. V and J calls and clone size follow that table, whereas D and trimming were derived from the DNA. This sample has about 30,000 clones in its table, and 78% of those were observed once. The leading ten clones occupy about a third of the sample.

The data were obtained in a study of PD-1 blockade in classical Hodgkin lymphoma (dated by TCRdb to the early 2020s). About the study as a whole: Nivolumab dosing was 3 mg/kg intravenously every 2 weeks, continuing until either disease progression or unacceptable toxicity. The study used TCR beta sequencing and CyTOF to define a peripheral blood immune signature of response to PD-1 blockade in classical Hodgkin lymphoma.

CDR1 and CDR2 were assigned from the germline V gene as MNHEY and SVGAGI. The CDR3 measures 12 amino acids from cysteine to phenylalanine. The DNA shown is the 36-base CDR3, in frame from base 1. After removal of 10 bases from V and 7 bases from J, the junction retains 9 bases not matched to a gene. The research as a whole found: Baseline TCR diversity was reported to be lower in newly diagnosed patients than in healthy donors, and even lower in relapsed/refractory patients. Trial patients achieving complete response had baseline diversity similar to newly diagnosed patients, whereas partial responders and progressors had significantly lower diversity. Patients starting nivolumab less than 1 year after ASCT had lower diversity and were excluded from later analyses to avoid confounding by immune reconstitution. By C4D1, a significant rise was seen in CD4+ TCR diversity but not in CD8+ TCR diversity (p=0.0027 vs p=0.16), and the rise was most apparent among complete responders (p=0.02). The study was limited to a single clinical trial cohort, and causes of repertoire differences, possibly disease activity or prior therapy, remained undefined.

This TCR derives from a human donor with classical Hodgkin lymphoma. This receptor chain uses TRBV6-5 and TRBJ1-2; 7 bases in the junction line up with TRBD1. Here the sequenced sample was peripheral blood mononuclear cells (PBMCs), taken before the second cycle of nivolumab. The DNA sequence reads TGTGCCACCCGGGACAGACACCCTGGCTACACCTTC. Its coded protein is CATRDRHPGYTF.